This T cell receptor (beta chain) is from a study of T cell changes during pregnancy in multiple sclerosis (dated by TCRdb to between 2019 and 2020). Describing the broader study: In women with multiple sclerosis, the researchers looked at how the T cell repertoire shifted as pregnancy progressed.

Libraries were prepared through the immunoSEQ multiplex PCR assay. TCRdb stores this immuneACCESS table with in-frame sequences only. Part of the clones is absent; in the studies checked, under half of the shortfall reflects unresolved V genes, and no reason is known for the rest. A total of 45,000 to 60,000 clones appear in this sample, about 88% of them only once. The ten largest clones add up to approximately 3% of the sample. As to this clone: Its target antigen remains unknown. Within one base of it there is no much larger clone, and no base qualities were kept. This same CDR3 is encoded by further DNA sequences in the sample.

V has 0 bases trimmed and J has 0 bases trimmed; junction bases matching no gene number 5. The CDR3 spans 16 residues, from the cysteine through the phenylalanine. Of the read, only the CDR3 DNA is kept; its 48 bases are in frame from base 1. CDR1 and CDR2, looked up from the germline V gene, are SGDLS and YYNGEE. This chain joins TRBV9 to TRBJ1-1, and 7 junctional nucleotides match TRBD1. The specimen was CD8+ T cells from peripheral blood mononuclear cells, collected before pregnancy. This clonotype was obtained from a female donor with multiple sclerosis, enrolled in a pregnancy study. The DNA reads TGTGCCAGCAGCGTAGCCCGGGACAGAATGAACACTGAAGCTTTCTTT. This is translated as CASSVARDRMNTEAFF.